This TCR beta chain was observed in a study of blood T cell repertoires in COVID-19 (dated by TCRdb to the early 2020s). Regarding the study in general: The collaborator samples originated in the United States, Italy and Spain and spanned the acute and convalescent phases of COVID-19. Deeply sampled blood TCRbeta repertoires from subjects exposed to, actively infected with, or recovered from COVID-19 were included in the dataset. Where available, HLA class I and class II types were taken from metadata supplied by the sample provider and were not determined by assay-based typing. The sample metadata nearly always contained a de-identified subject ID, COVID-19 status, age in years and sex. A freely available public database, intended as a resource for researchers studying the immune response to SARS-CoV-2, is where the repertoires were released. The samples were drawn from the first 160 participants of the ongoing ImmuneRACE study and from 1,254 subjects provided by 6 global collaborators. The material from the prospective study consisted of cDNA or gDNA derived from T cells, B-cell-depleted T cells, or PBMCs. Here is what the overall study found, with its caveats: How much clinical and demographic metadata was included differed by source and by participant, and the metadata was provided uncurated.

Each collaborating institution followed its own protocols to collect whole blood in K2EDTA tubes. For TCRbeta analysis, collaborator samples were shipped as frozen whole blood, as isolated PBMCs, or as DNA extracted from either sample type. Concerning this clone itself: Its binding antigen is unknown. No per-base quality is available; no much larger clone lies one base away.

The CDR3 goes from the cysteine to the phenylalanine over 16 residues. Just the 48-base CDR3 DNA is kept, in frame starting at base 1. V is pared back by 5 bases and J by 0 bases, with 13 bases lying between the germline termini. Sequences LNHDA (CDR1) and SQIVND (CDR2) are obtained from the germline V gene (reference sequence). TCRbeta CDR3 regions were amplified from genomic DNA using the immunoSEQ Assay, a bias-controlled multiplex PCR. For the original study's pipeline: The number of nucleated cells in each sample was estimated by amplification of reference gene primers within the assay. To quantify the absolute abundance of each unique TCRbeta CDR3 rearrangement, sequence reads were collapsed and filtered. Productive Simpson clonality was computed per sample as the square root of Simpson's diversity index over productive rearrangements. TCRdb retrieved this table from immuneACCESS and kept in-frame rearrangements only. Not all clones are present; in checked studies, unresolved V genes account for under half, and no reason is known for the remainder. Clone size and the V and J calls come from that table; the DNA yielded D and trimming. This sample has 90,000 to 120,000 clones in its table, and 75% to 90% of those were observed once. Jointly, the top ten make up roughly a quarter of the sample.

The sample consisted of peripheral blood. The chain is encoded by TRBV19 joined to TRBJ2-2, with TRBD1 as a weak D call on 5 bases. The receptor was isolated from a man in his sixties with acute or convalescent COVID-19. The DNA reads TGTGCCAGTAGTTCTATCCGACAGCCGAACACCGGGGAGCTGTTTTTT. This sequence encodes CASSSIRQPNTGELFF.